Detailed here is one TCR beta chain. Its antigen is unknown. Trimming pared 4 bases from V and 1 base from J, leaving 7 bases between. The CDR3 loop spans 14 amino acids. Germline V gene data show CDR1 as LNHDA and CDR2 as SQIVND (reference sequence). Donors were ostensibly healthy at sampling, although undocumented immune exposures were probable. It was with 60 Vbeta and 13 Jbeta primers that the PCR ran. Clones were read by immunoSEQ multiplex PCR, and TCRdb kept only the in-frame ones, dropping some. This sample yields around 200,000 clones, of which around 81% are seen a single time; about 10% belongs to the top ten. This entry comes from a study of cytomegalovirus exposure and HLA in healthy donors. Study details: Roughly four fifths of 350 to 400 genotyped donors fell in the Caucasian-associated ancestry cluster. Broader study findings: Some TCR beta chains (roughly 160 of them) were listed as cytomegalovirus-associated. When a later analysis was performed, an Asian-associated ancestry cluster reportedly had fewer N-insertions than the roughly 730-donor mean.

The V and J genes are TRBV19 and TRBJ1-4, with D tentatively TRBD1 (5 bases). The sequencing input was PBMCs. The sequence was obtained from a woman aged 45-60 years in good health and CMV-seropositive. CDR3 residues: CASSTDRTNEKLFF. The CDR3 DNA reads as TGTGCCAGTAGTACCGACAGAACTAATGAAAAACTGTTTTTT.